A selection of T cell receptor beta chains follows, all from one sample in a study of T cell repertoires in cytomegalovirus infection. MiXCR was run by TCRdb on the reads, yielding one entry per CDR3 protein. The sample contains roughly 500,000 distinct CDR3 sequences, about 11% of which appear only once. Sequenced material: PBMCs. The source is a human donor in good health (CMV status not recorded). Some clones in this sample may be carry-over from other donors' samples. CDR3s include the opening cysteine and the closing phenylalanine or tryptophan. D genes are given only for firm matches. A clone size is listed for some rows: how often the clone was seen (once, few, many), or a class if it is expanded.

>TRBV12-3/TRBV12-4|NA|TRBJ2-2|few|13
CATCTDNTGELFF
TGTGCCACTTGCACGGATAACACCGGGGAGCTGTTTTTT
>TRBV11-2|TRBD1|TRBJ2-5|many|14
CASSPGTAGMTQYF
TGTGCCAGCAGCCCCGGGACAGCCGGAATGACCCAGTACTTC
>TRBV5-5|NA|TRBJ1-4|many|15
CASSLSRHRNEKLFF
TGTGCCAGCAGCTTGTCTCGACATCGAAATGAAAAACTGTTTTTT
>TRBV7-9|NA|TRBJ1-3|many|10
CASSRNTIYF
TGTGCCAGCAGTAGAAACACCATATATTTT
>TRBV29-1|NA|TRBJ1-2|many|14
CSVEDPPVGYGYTF
TGCAGCGTTGAAGATCCGCCGGTCGGGTATGGCTACACCTTC
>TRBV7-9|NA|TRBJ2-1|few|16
CASSTWTVSSYNEQFF
TGTGCCAGCAGCACCTGGACGGTTAGCTCCTACAATGAGCAGTTCTTC
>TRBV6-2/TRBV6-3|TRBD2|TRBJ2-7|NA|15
CASSQRSGRLYEQYF
TGTGCCAGCAGTCAGCGTAGCGGGAGACTCTACGAGCAGTACTTC
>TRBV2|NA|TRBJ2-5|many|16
CASSDLVWGGEETQYF
TGTGCCAGCAGTGACTTGGTTTGGGGTGGTGAGGAGACCCAGTACTTC
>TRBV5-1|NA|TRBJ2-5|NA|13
CASARERQETQYF
TGCGCCAGCGCCCGGGAGCGACAAGAGACCCAGTACTTC
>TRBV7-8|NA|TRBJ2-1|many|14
CASSSWTGLNEQFF
TGTGCCAGCAGCTCTTGGACTGGCCTAAATGAGCAGTTCTTC
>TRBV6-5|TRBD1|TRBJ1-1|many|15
CASSRGGRGGTEAFF
TGTGCCAGCAGCAGGGGGGGGAGGGGGGGGACTGAAGCTTTCTTT
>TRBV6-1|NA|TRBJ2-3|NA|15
CASSDLAGRTDTQYF
TGTGCCAGCAGTGACCTCGCGGGCCGCACAGATACGCAGTATTTT
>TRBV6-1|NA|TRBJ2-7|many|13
CASSVGGGGEQYF
TGTGCCAGCAGTGTTGGAGGAGGTGGCGAGCAGTACTTC
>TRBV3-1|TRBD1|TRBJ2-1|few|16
CASSQGGQGAYNEQFF
TGTGCCAGCAGCCAAGGGGGACAGGGGGCTTACAATGAGCAGTTCTTC
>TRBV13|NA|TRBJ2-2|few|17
CASSLGRRHTNTGELFF
TGTGCCAGCAGCTTAGGCCGGCGACACACGAACACCGGGGAGCTGTTTTTT
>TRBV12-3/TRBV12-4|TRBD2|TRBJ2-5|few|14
CASSLLAGDETQYF
TGTGCCAGCAGTTTACTAGCGGGGGATGAGACCCAGTACTTC
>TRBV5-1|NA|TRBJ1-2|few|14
CASSFGDANYGYTF
TGCGCCAGCAGCTTCGGGGATGCTAACTATGGCTACACCTTC
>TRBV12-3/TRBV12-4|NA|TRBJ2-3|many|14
CATTEGGRTDTQYF
TGTGCCACTACTGAAGGTGGTAGAACAGATACGCAGTATTTT
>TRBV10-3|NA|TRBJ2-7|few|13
CAISSTGLVEQYF
TGTGCCATCAGTTCAACAGGGCTGGTCGAGCAGTACTTC
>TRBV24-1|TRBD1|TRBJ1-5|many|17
CATSDRGTGKDNQPQHF
TGTGCCACCAGTGATAGAGGGACAGGGAAGGACAATCAGCCCCAGCATTTT
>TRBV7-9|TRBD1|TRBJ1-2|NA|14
CASSLGQGQYGYTF
TGTGCCAGCAGCTTGGGACAGGGGCAATATGGCTACACCTTC
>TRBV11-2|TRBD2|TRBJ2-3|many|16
CASSWGRREDPDTQYF
TGTGCCAGCAGCTGGGGCAGGCGGGAGGACCCAGATACGCAGTATTTT
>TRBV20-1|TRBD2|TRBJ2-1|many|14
CSASKREAYNEQFF
TGCAGTGCTTCCAAGCGGGAGGCCTACAATGAGCAGTTCTTC
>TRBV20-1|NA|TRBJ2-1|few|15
CSARDTSRSYNEQFF
TGCAGTGCTAGAGATACTAGTCGCTCCTACAATGAGCAGTTCTTC
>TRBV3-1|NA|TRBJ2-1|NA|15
CASNDPGGPGNEQFF
TGTGCCAGCAACGACCCCGGGGGGCCGGGGAATGAGCAGTTCTTC
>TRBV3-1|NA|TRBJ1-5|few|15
CASSQGITSNQPQHF
TGTGCCAGCAGCCAAGGTATAACTAGCAATCAGCCCCAGCATTTT